The T cell receptor beta chain described here comes from a study of early T cells in non-severe SARS-CoV-2 infection. Study in general: Sequencing targeted bulk RNA from unsorted whole blood, leaving chains unpaired. Whole-study results and caveats: The study's VDJdb matching favored anti-spike CD8 responses and missed private and CD4 specificities.

This CDR3 contains 12 residues. Germline CDR1 is KGHSH and CDR2 is LQKENI. Individual cDNA molecules each received unique molecular identifiers attached to them. TCRdb independently ran MiXCR on the 5' RACE reads; one entry per CDR3 protein. The sample holds over 50,000 distinct CDR3 sequences, about 15% seen once. This clonotype is a singleton in its sample. Its antigen is currently unknown. Mismatch with germline at one junction end may stem from a read error. This receptor was obtained from an adult who was a healthcare worker with PCR-confirmed SARS-CoV-2 infection or an uninfected control (not recorded which). The rearrangement uses TRBV18 and TRBJ2-1; a weak D match, TRBD2 (5 bases). The source was whole blood, collected at baseline. The CDR3 nucleotides are TGTGCCAACTCACCGACTAACAATGAGCAGTTCTTC. Its translation is CANSPTNNEQFF.